Following are 22 T cell receptor beta chains from one sample sequenced in a study of radiation and T cells in renal cell carcinoma. Time point described: baseline pretreatment blood. Treatment in this sample: 15 Gy SBRT to primary tumor, nephrectomy 4 weeks later. Measured with immunoSEQ multiplex PCR; TCRdb has only the in-frame clones, and not every one. The sample has some 150,000 clones, roughly 90% seen once. The sequenced sample was blood, obtained from a patient whose treatment included radiotherapy and nephrectomy. The receptors here all came from a woman aged 45-59 years with renal cell carcinoma.

V is TRBV7-2 and J is TRBJ2-5; 12 nucleotides match TRBD1. After removal of 3 bases from V and 5 bases from J, the junction contained 4 bases not matched to a gene. Per the germline V gene, CDR1 is SGHTA and CDR2 is FQGNSA. The CDR3 runs to 15 residues. The chain's CDR3 is CASSFTGTGGETQYF. In nucleotides, the CDR3 is TGTGCCAGCAGCTTCACCGGGACAGGGGGCGAGACCCAGTACTTC.

V and J are TRBV9 and TRBJ2-1; 7 nucleotides match TRBD2. Germline V gives CDR1 SGDLS, CDR2 YYNGEE. The CDR3 covers 16 residues. The ends lost 0 bases at V and 6 bases at J; junction bases unmatched: 9. CDR3 nucleotides: TGTGCCAGCAGCGTAGCCCTCACTAGCGAAGGCAATGAGCAGTTCTTC. This gives the protein CASSVALTSEGNEQFF.

This clone was detected only once. The chain employs TRBV6-1 and TRBJ1-2; TRBD1 is a possible D gene (5 bases). V was trimmed by 8 bases and J by 0 bases, leaving 13 bases between them. Looked up from germline, CDR1 is MNHNS and CDR2 is SASEGT. The CDR3 has 14 residues. The CDR3 here is CASDRTPPNYGYTF. DNA of the CDR3: TGTGCCAGCGACCGGACACCACCTAACTATGGCTACACCTTC.

This sequence joins TRBV11-2 and TRBJ2-3; 11 positions agree with TRBD2. CDR3 length equals 16 residues. Trimming at V came to 6 bases and at J to 6 bases, leaving 11 bases not matched to a gene. The V gene's germline CDR1 is SGHAT and CDR2 FQNNGV. This CDR3 is CASSRGLAVKVDTQYF. The CDR3 bases are TGTGCCAGCAGTAGGGGACTAGCGGTGAAAGTTGATACGCAGTATTTT. The whole variable domain, filled in from reference TRBV11-2 and TRBJ2-3, reads EAGVAQSPRYKIIEKRQSVAFWCNPISGHATLYWYQQILGQGPKLLIQFQNNGVVDDSQLPKDRFSAERLKGVDSTLKIQPAKLEDSAVYLCASSRGLAVKVDTQYFGPGTRLTVL.

The chain links TRBV9 to TRBJ2-1; 7 nucleotides agree with TRBD2. This CDR3 is built from 15 residues. The J segment lost 3 bases and the V segment lost 0 bases, leaving 3 bases of the junction unmatched. Germline loops: CDR1 SGDLS, CDR2 YYNGEE. The CDR3 sequence: CASSVETGGYNEQFF. As DNA, the CDR3 is TGTGCCAGCAGCGTAGAAACGGGGGGCTACAATGAGCAGTTCTTC.

This chain connects TRBV6-4 to TRBJ1-6, with 7 bases matching TRBD1. This CDR3 contains 15 residues. V trimming: 6 bases; J trimming: 5 bases; junction bases outside the gene matches: 7. CDR1 and CDR2 (germline): MRHNA, SNTAGT. CDR3 sequence: CASRPQGVDNSPLHF. CDR3 coding DNA: TGTGCCAGCAGACCGCAGGGGGTGGATAATTCACCCCTCCACTTT.

The chain is built from TRBV10-3 and TRBJ2-3; 9 bases align to TRBD2. CDR1 and CDR2 from the germline V gene are ENHRY and SYGVKD. V shed 8 bases, J shed 5 bases, and the junction held 11 bases outside the gene matches. The CDR3 runs to 15 residues. CDR3 coding DNA: TGTGCCATCGGAGGGACGGCGGGGGGGGTAGATACGCAGTATTTT. Residues: CAIGGTAGGVDTQYF.

J is TRBJ2-1 and V is TRBV14, with D possibly matching TRBD2 (6 bases). From germline, CDR1 is SGHDN and CDR2 FVKESK. Trimming removed 3 bases at V and 8 bases at J, with 11 bases between. There are 13 residues in the CDR3. CDR3 loop: CASSQLALDEQFF. The DNA of the CDR3 is TGTGCCAGCAGCCAGCTAGCGCTTGATGAGCAGTTCTTC.

J is TRBJ2-7 and V is TRBV7-9; a weak D match, TRBD1 (6 bases). CDR3 length: 14 residues. From germline, CDR1 is SEHNR and CDR2 FQNEAQ (reference sequence). V lost 5 bases and J 2 bases, leaving 13 bases between the germline ends. The CDR3 loop is CASSPPGATYEQYF. CDR3 DNA sequence: TGTGCCAGCAGCCCACCAGGGGCGACCTACGAGCAGTACTTC.

V is TRBV5-1 and J is TRBJ2-7; 14 bases are a match to TRBD2. In germline, CDR1 is SGHRS, CDR2 YFSETQ. The CDR3 runs 14 residues. The ends lost 4 bases at V and 6 bases at J; junction bases unmatched: 3. CDR3 sequence reads: CASSPGLAGGEQYF. CDR3 DNA: TGCGCCAGCAGCCCTGGACTAGCGGGGGGCGAGCAGTACTTC.

The chain is built from TRBV7-9 and TRBJ2-7, with TRBD1 as a possible D gene (5 bases). CDR1 is SEHNR, CDR2 FQNEAQ, per germline (reference sequence). V was clipped by 1 base and J by 2 bases, with 9 bases between them. The CDR3 runs 14 residues. The CDR3 DNA reads TGTGCCAGCAGCTTAGTATCCAGGGCCTACGAGCAGTACTTC. Translation: CASSLVSRAYEQYF. Complete variable domain (other parts from reference TRBV7-9 and TRBJ2-7): DTGVSQNPRHKITKRGQNVTFRCDPISEHNRLYWYRQTLGQGPEFLTYFQNEAQLEKSRLLSDRFSAERPKGSFSTLEIQRTEQGDSAMYLCASSLVSRAYEQYFGPGTRLTVT.

The chain employs TRBV5-5 and TRBJ1-2; weak D call: TRBD1 (5 bases). There are 15 residues in the CDR3. With 1 base removed from V and 8 bases from J, the gap between germline ends came to 18 bases. Germline lookup yields CDR1 SGHKS and CDR2 YYEKEE (reference sequence). The CDR3 region is CASSLTTGPQGGYTF. Here the CDR3 DNA reads TGTGCCAGCAGCTTGACAACCGGGCCTCAGGGCGGCTACACCTTC. Together with reference TRBV5-5 and TRBJ1-2, the CDR3 gives the full variable domain: DAGVTQSPTHLIKTRGQQVTLRCSPISGHKSVSWYQQVLGQGPQFIFQYYEKEERGRGNFPDRFSARQFPNYSSELNVNALLLGDSALYLCASSLTTGPQGGYTFGSGTRLTVV.

The chain has TRBV9 and TRBJ1-3; TRBD1 matches 7 bases. Unmatched junction bases numbered 15, after V lost 0 bases and J lost 0 bases. Germline V lookup: CDR1 SGDLS, CDR2 YYNGEE. The CDR3 runs 20 residues. This CDR3 is CASSVAGQVPNSFSGNTIYF. The CDR3, as DNA: TGTGCCAGCAGCGTAGCCGGACAGGTCCCGAACTCATTCTCTGGAAACACCATATATTTT. Together with reference TRBV9 and TRBJ1-3, the CDR3 gives the full variable domain: DSGVTQTPKHLITATGQRVTLRCSPRSGDLSVYWYQQSLDQGLQFLIQYYNGEERAKGNILERFSAQQFPDLHSELNLSSLELGDSALYFCASSVAGQVPNSFSGNTIYFGEGSWLTVV.

The genes are TRBV6-5 and TRBJ1-6; D unclear. Looked up from germline, CDR1 is MNHEY and CDR2 is SVGAGI. The CDR3 has 12 amino acids. The germline V and J ends were trimmed by 2 bases and 7 bases, with 3 bases remaining between them. CDR3 nucleotides: TGTGCCAGCAGTTACGCCAATTCACCCCTCCACTTT. Protein product: CASSYANSPLHF.

V usage is TRBV19 and J usage is TRBJ1-2; no definite D call. The germline V and J ends were trimmed by 3 bases and 4 bases, with 9 bases remaining between them. CDR3 length: 13 amino acids. Looked up from germline, CDR1 is LNHDA and CDR2 is SQIVND (reference sequence). CDR3 sequence: CASSIGRIYGYTF. CDR3 nucleotides: TGTGCCAGTAGTATTGGCAGAATCTATGGCTACACCTTC.

The CDR3 is CASSIEGPEMLAGPKKTQYF. The CDR3 DNA is TGTGCCAGTAGTATAGAGGGACCCGAGATGCTAGCGGGGCCCAAGAAGACCCAGTACTTC. The gene calls are TRBV19 and TRBJ2-5; 9 nucleotides agree with TRBD2. Per the germline V gene, CDR1 is LNHDA and CDR2 is SQIVND (reference sequence). There are 20 residues in the CDR3. V gave up 0 bases and J gave up 6 bases; unmatched junction bases: 20.

The CDR3 DNA follows: TGCGCCAGCCAGATAGGGGGGGAGAAACCCTACGAGCAGTACTTC. It encodes CASQIGGEKPYEQYF. The chain joins TRBV10-2 to TRBJ2-7, with D perhaps matching TRBD2 (7 bases). CDR1 is WSHSY and CDR2 is SAAADI in the germline V gene. The CDR3 has 15 amino acids. V was pared by 8 bases and J by 2 bases, with 19 bases between.

V usage is TRBV6-1 and J usage is TRBJ1-3, with 7 bases fitting TRBD1. The CDR3 spans 15 residues. V was pared by 8 bases and J by 6 bases, with 13 bases of the junction left unmatched. CDR1 and CDR2 from the germline V gene are MNHNS and SASEGT. CDR3 nucleotides: TGTGCCAGCTCCCCACTCCCGGGACAGATAAACACCATATATTTT. Translation gives CASSPLPGQINTIYF.

The V gene is TRBV7-9, the J gene TRBJ2-3, with D maybe TRBD2 (5 bases). Trimming took 7 bases from V and 2 from J, leaving 10 bases between them. The CDR3 spans 13 residues. Looked up from germline, CDR1 is SEHNR and CDR2 is FQNEAQ (reference sequence). In nucleotides, the CDR3 is TGTGCCAGCACCCCGGGGAACACAGATACGCAGTATTTT. Translating gives CASTPGNTDTQYF.

The chain couples TRBV9 to TRBJ2-1; perhaps TRBD2 as D (6 bases). Trimming removed 4 bases from V and 3 bases from J, with 14 bases in between. Germline CDR1 reads SGDLS; CDR2 reads YYNGEE. The CDR3 runs to 15 residues. Written as DNA, the CDR3 is TGTGCCAGCAGCCTCACAACGGGACTCTACAATGAGCAGTTCTTC. Amino acids: CASSLTTGLYNEQFF.

This clone appeared a single time. This sequence joins TRBV9 and TRBJ2-7; a possible D gene is TRBD2 (6 bases). This CDR3 contains 15 residues. Germline lookup yields CDR1 SGDLS and CDR2 YYNGEE. Trimming left V 4 bases short and J 3 bases short, with 17 bases between. The CDR3 nucleotides read TGTGCCAGCAGCCCTCGGATCGGAGGGCTCTACGAGCAGTACTTC. The encoded protein is CASSPRIGGLYEQYF.

The chain recombines TRBV30 with TRBJ2-2; TRBD1 or TRBD2 may be the D gene (5 bases each). CDR1 is GTSNPN, CDR2 SVGIG, per germline (reference sequence). V was trimmed by 5 bases and J by 1 base, leaving 23 bases between them. This CDR3 comprises 18 residues. CDR3 region: CAWDQDSMGRRNTGELFF. The CDR3 coding sequence is TGTGCCTGGGACCAAGATAGCATGGGACGTCGGAACACCGGGGAGCTGTTTTTT.